This T cell receptor beta chain originates from a study of beta chain features in type 1 diabetes (dated 2018 in TCRdb). Notes on the research overall: Patients and healthy donors did not differ in mean age, gender distribution, total cell number or subset yield. A total of roughly 100 million sorted cells were examined across all samples, and the number of cells per subset was strongly correlated with RNA yield. In the study, TCRB repertoires of sorted circulating CD4+ T cell subsets from recently diagnosed type 1 diabetes patients were compared with those of matched healthy donors. Regulatory and stem cell-like memory subsets were isolated from only 8 patients and about 8 healthy donors, whereas naive and central memory subsets came from all 30 or so donors. Summary of the overall study and its limitations: Type 1 diabetes patients showed a moderate but significant shortening of TCRB CDR3 length in all four CD4+ subsets. Shorter templates might be favored by PCR, yet because patient and control samples were amplified and corrected together, any such skew would affect both groups equally. Fewer insertions and more nucleotide deletions at VDJ recombination sites were observed in patients with type 1 diabetes, implying thymic rearrangement abnormalities. Because cDNA rather than genomic DNA was sequenced, highly expressing activated cells could have been over-represented, although no difference in activation and CD3 levels was found between groups. Only small numbers of individuals were included in the HLA sub-analyses, which left unresolved whether HLA type had any influence on TCRB rearrangement. The naive, central memory and regulatory TCRB repertoires appeared to resemble one another more closely among patients than among healthy donors.

Counted from cysteine to phenylalanine, this CDR3 has 15 amino acids. The only DNA kept is the CDR3, 45 bases in frame from the first base. V gives up 7 bases and J gives up 3 bases, and the segment between their germline ends measures 17 bases. For CDR1 and CDR2, the germline V gene (reference sequence) lists LNHDA and SQIVND. The entire isolated RNA was reverse transcribed using the High Capacity cDNA Reverse Transcription Kit, and thus expressed TCRB transcripts were sequenced. Deep immunoSEQ sequencing was performed on naive, central memory and regulatory T cell samples, with an average of about 4 million total reads per sample. Sorted cells were lysed in RLT buffer and RNA was extracted with DNase-treated RNeasy Micro or Mini kits, depending on cell number. Each cell subset was processed on its own to prevent cross-contamination, while patient and healthy donor samples were processed together. The immunoSEQ multiplex PCR was used to amplify TCRB sequences from cDNA, yielding 87-bp fragments that span the CDR3 region. Amplicons were sequenced on the Illumina HiSeq platform. The paper's data handling went like this. PCR bias was computationally corrected using synthetic template baselines, reads within Hamming distance 2 were collapsed, and singletons that could not be merged were discarded. Reads were aligned to IMGT to assign V, D and J genes, CDR3 length, and insertions or deletions at six rearrangement sites. Clonotype counts were normalized to sorted cell number within each subset before computing true diversity and Gini coefficients with the tcR R package. The overlap coefficient, calculated on TCRB nucleotide sequences, was used to measure repertoire sharing. Out-of-frame TCRB sequences from naive cells were analyzed to stand in for the pre-selection repertoire. TCRdb provides this immuneACCESS table in a form limited to in-frame rearrangements. Some clones are lacking; in checked studies, under half of them reflect an unresolved V gene, and why the rest are absent is not known. That table gives V, J and clone size, and the DNA gave D and trimming. Present in this sample are 300,000 or so clones, around an eighth of which were seen just once. The ten most abundant clones make up roughly 0.015% of the sample.

This clone turned up a few times. Its antigen specificity is not known. Base qualities are not recorded, but no much larger clone differs from it by a single base. A single peripheral blood draw of approximately 100 mL on average was collected from each donor into heparinised tubes. Using a panel that included CD45RO, CCR7, CD25, CD127, CD95 and CD27, naive, central memory, regulatory and stem cell-like memory CD4+ T cells were sorted on a BD FACSAria II. All sorted populations exceeded 95% purity. PBMCs were isolated immediately by Lymphoprep density gradient centrifugation and stained directly without culture. To minimize batch effects, samples were stained and sorted in pairs, one healthy donor with one patient per experiment.

The clonotype was recovered from a woman under 30 with type 1 diabetes. The receptor chain draws on TRBV19 and TRBJ2-3; TRBD2 is perhaps the D gene, given 6 matching bases. The specimen was naive CD4+ T cells from blood. The cell subset or site tag for this specimen amounts to: true naive CD4+ T cells. The sequence in DNA is TGTGCCAGTACCCCCCCTGGCGGGACGACAGATACGCAGTATTTT. It is translated as CASTPPGGTTDTQYF. With the rest looked up from the reference TRBV19 and TRBJ2-3 genes rather than sequenced, the full variable domain is DGGITQSPKYLFRKEGQNVTLSCEQNLNHDAMYWYRQDPGQGLRLIYYSQIVNDFQKGDIAEGYSVSREKKESFPLTVTSAQKNPTAFYLCASTPPGGTTDTQYFGPGTRLTVL.